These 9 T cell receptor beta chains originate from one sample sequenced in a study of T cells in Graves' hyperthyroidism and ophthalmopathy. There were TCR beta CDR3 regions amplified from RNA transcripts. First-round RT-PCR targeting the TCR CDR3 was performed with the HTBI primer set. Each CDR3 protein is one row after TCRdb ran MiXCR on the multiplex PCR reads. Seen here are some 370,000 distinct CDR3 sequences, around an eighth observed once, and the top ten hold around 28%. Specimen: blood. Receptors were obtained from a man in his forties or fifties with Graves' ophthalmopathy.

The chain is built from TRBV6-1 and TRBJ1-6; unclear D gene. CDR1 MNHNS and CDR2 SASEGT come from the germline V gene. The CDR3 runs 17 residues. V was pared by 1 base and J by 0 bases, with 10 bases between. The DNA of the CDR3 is TGTGCCAGCAGTGAAGTTGGAGGGTCCTCCTATAATTCACCCCTCCACTTT. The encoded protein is CASSEVGGSSYNSPLHF.

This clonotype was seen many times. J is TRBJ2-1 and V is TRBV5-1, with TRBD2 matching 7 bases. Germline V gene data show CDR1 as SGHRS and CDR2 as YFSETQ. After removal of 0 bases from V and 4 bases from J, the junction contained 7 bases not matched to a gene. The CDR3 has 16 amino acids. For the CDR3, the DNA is TGCGCCAGCAGCTTGGAGTCTAGCGGTGGGTACAATGAGCAGTTCTTC. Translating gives CASSLESSGGYNEQFF.

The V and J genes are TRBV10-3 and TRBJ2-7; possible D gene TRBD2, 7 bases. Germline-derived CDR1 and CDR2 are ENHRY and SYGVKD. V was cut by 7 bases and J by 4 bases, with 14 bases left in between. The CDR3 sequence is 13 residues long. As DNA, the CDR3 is TGTGCCATCAACCCACAGGGAGGGTACGAGCAGTACTTC. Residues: CAINPQGGYEQYF.

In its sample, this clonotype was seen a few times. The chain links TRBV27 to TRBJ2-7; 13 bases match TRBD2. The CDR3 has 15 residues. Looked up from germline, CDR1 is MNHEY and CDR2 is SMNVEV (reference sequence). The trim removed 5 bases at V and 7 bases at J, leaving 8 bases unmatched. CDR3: CASSLRGLAGSEQYF. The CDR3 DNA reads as TGTGCCAGCAGTCTTAGGGGACTAGCGGGATCTGAGCAGTACTTC.

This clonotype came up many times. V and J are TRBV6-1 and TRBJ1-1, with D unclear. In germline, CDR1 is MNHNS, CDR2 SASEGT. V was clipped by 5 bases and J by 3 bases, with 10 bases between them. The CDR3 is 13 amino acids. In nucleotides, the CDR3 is TGTGCCAGCAGTTCGGACGGTTACACTGAAGCTTTCTTT. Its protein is CASSSDGYTEAFF.

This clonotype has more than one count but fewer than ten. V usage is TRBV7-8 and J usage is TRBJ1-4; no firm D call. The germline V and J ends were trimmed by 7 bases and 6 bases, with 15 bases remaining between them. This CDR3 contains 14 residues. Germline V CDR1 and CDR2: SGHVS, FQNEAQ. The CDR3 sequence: CASTARGADEKLFF. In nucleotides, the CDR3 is TGTGCCAGCACCGCTCGGGGTGCTGATGAAAAACTGTTTTTT.

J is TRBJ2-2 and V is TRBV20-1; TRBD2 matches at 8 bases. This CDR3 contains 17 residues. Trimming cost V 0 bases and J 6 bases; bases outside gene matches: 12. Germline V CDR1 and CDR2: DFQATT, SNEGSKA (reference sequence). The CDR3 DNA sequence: TGCAGTGCTAGAGATAGGGGAGTAGCGGGATGGTCCGGGGAGCTGTTTTTT. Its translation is CSARDRGVAGWSGELFF.

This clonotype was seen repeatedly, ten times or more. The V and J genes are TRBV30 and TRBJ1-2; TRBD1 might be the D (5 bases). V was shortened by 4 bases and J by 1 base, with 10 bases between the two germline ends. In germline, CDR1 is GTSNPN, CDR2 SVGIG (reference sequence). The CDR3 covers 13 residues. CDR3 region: CAWTAGLNYGYTF. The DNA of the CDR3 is TGTGCCTGGACGGCGGGGCTTAACTATGGCTACACCTTC.

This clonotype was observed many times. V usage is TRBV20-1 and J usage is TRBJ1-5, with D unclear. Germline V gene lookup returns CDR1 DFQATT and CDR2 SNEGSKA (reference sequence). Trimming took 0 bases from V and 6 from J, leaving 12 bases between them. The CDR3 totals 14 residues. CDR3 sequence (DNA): TGCAGTGCTAGAGACGGTGGAGGGATTCAGCCCCAGCATTTT. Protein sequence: CSARDGGGIQPQHF.